Each of the 19 T cell receptor beta chains below was sequenced from the same sample in a study of cytomegalovirus exposure and HLA in healthy donors (dated by TCRdb to 2016 to 2017). Libraries were built with the immunoSEQ multiplex PCR assay. TCRdb holds this immuneACCESS table with in-frame rearrangements only. Some clones are missing; in checked studies, unresolved V genes explain under half, and the rest has no known cause. In this sample the table shows roughly 150,000 clones, approximately 81% of which occur a single time. Approximately 10% of the sample rests with the top ten. Sequenced input: PBMCs. The source is a young man in good health and CMV-seropositive.

This sequence joins TRBV27 and TRBJ2-1; no clear D. CDR1 and CDR2 (germline): MNHEY, SMNVEV (reference sequence). V was cut by 3 bases and J by 0 bases, with 9 bases left in between. This CDR3 region has 15 residues. CDR3 coding DNA: TGTGCCAGCAGTTTTCGCGGAAGCTCCTACAATGAGCAGTTCTTC. Its translation: CASSFRGSSYNEQFF.

V and J are TRBV9 and TRBJ1-2; D is possibly TRBD1 (6 bases). From germline, CDR1 is SGDLS and CDR2 YYNGEE. The length of the CDR3 is 14 residues. The germline V and J ends were trimmed by 3 bases and 6 bases, with 15 bases remaining between them. In nucleotides, the CDR3 is TGTGCCAGCAGCGCCACAGGGAAGTATAATGGCTACACCTTC. Its translation is CASSATGKYNGYTF.

The chain links TRBV6-6 to TRBJ2-2; 9 bases are shared with TRBD2. The CDR3 loop spans 16 amino acids. J gave up 6 bases and V 5 bases, and 10 bases lay outside the gene matches. Germline lookup yields CDR1 MNHNY and CDR2 SVGAGI (reference sequence). This chain's CDR3 is CASSRYSGGRPGELFF. CDR3 nucleotides: TGTGCCAGCAGTCGATACAGCGGGGGGCGACCCGGGGAGCTGTTTTTT.

V is TRBV6-5 and J is TRBJ1-2; D remains ambiguous. Germline values: CDR1 MNHEY, CDR2 SVGAGI. V lost 6 bases, J lost 8 bases, and 13 bases lay in between. The CDR3 covers 12 residues. The chain's CDR3 is CASRPLEQGYTF. CDR3 DNA sequence: TGTGCCAGCAGACCCCTCGAACAAGGCTACACCTTC.

The chain is built from TRBV11-2 and TRBJ2-7, with TRBD1 matching over 7 bases. This CDR3 region has 16 residues. Per germline, CDR1 SGHAT and CDR2 FQNNGV. V was clipped by 4 bases and J by 0 bases; unmatched bases: 9. The CDR3 bases are TGTGCCAGCAGCTCACCCTGGGGACAGAGCTCCTACGAGCAGTACTTC. Its translation is CASSSPWGQSSYEQYF.

The chain couples TRBV10-3 to TRBJ2-2; 8 nucleotides match TRBD2. Germline V gene data show CDR1 as ENHRY and CDR2 as SYGVKD. V dropped 2 bases and J dropped 5; count of bases not matched to a gene: 4. CDR3 length equals 15 residues. The CDR3 protein is CAISEREGRTGELFF. In nucleotides, the CDR3 is TGTGCCATCAGTGAGCGGGAGGGCCGTACCGGGGAGCTGTTTTTT.

V gene TRBV29-1 combines with J gene TRBJ2-5; 9 nucleotides align to TRBD2. The CDR3 sequence is 12 residues long. CDR1 is SQVTM and CDR2 is ANQGSEA in the germline V gene. The CDR3 nucleotides read TGCGGCATAGCGGGAGCCCAAGAGACCCAGTACTTC. Amino acids: CGIAGAQETQYF.

The V call is TRBV30, the J call TRBJ2-3, with D possibly matching TRBD2 (5 bases). Germline-derived CDR1 and CDR2 are GTSNPN and SVGIG (reference sequence). The CDR3 is 14 amino acids. Trimming cost V 2 bases and J 4 bases, with 13 bases left between them. The CDR3 bases are TGTGCCTGGAGTCTGAGGGTTCCCCCAGATACGCAGTATTTT. This codes for CAWSLRVPPDTQYF.

The V and J genes are TRBV2 and TRBJ1-1; TRBD1 agrees at 8 bases. The V segment lost 8 bases and the J segment 1 base; nucleotides outside the gene matches: 3. From germline, CDR1 is SNHLY and CDR2 FYNNEI. This CDR3 comprises 13 residues. CDR3 residues: CASRTGTNTEAFF. The CDR3 coding sequence is TGTGCCAGCCGGACAGGGACGAACACTGAAGCTTTCTTT.

This sequence joins TRBV7-2 and TRBJ2-5; no clear D gene. Trimming stripped 2 bases from V and 3 bases from J, with 7 bases between. The CDR3 extends over 13 amino acids. Germline V gives CDR1 SGHTA, CDR2 FQGNSA. The CDR3 DNA reads as TGTGCCAGCAGCTTACGCCGGGAAGAGACCCAGTACTTC. This translates into CASSLRREETQYF. Combining the CDR3 with reference TRBV7-2 and TRBJ2-5 gives the whole variable domain GAGVSQSPSNKVTEKGKDVELRCDPISGHTALYWYRQSLGQGLEFLIYFQGNSAPDKSGLPSDRFSAERTGGSVSTLTIQRTQQEDSAVYLCASSLRREETQYFGPGTRLLVL.

The chain couples TRBV5-1 to TRBJ2-7; 8 nucleotides match TRBD2. This CDR3 is 14 amino acids long. The germline V gene has CDR1 SGHRS and CDR2 YFSETQ. The V segment lost 2 bases and the J segment 0 bases; nucleotides outside the gene matches: 1. The CDR3 DNA is TGCGCCAGCAGCTTTAGCGGGGTCTCCTACGAGCAGTACTTC. Translation gives CASSFSGVSYEQYF.

J is TRBJ2-5 and V is TRBV6-5; D is perhaps TRBD1 (5 bases). The CDR3 is made up of 14 amino acids. The germline CDR1 and CDR2 sequences are MNHEY and SVGAGI. Trimming pared 4 bases from V and 1 base from J, leaving 10 bases between. CDR3 amino acids: CASSSRVPQETQYF. The DNA of the CDR3 is TGTGCCAGCAGTTCCAGGGTTCCCCAAGAGACCCAGTACTTC.

Notes on this clone: A much more abundant neighbour one base away suggests this may be a read error. The chain has TRBV9 and TRBJ2-5, with a possible D match to TRBD1 (6 bases). Germline loops: CDR1 SGDLS, CDR2 YYNGEE. The CDR3 is 15 residues long. The CDR3 protein is CASSDGQQSQEIQYF. The DNA of the CDR3 is TGTGCCAGCAGCGACGGACAGCAGTCCCAAGAGATCCAGTACTTC.

The chain links TRBV27 to TRBJ2-1, with 11 positions matching TRBD2. Germline V gives CDR1 MNHEY, CDR2 SMNVEV (reference sequence). Unmatched junction bases numbered 6, after V lost 5 bases and J lost 9 bases. This CDR3 contains 14 residues. This chain's CDR3 is CASSQTSGVGEQFF. The DNA of the CDR3 is TGTGCCAGCAGTCAGACTAGCGGGGTGGGTGAGCAGTTCTTC.

The gene calls are TRBV4-3 and TRBJ2-1; no definite D call. The CDR3 runs to 17 residues. The germline V gene encodes CDR1 LGHNA and CDR2 YSLEER. Deletions cut 0 bases from V and 2 bases from J, with 14 bases between. The CDR3 is CASSQDLPSSPYNEQFF. The CDR3 DNA reads TGCGCCAGCAGCCAAGATCTCCCCAGTTCCCCCTACAATGAGCAGTTCTTC.

The chain couples TRBV30 to TRBJ2-1, with 8 positions matching TRBD2. V was pared by 4 bases and J by 0 bases, with 5 bases of the junction left unmatched. Germline values: CDR1 GTSNPN, CDR2 SVGIG (reference sequence). This CDR3 comprises 15 residues. CDR3 protein: CAWNPGTSSYNEQFF. Here the CDR3 DNA reads TGTGCCTGGAACCCCGGGACTAGCTCCTACAATGAGCAGTTCTTC.

This chain joins TRBV18 and TRBJ2-1, with 9 positions matching TRBD1. CDR1 and CDR2 (germline): KGHSH, LQKENI. The CDR3 has 15 residues. Trimming removed 6 bases from V and 3 bases from J; junction bases left unmatched: 6. CDR3 DNA sequence: TGTGCCAGCTCGCAGGGACAGGGCCACTACAATGAGCAGTTCTTC. Residues: CASSQGQGHYNEQFF.

The chain has TRBV7-9 and TRBJ2-1; TRBD2 is a possible D gene (5 bases). Trimming shortened V by 10 bases and J by 0 bases, and 13 bases separated the two germline ends. Germline V gene data show CDR1 as SEHNR and CDR2 as FQNEAQ (reference sequence). This CDR3 has 14 residues. The CDR3 spells CATALGPSYNEQFF. CDR3 in DNA: TGTGCCACGGCACTAGGTCCCTCCTACAATGAGCAGTTCTTC.

V and J are TRBV30 and TRBJ2-3; 8 bases agree with TRBD2. Trimming took 2 bases from V and 5 from J; bases not matched to a gene: 9. The CDR3 length is 15 residues. Per germline, CDR1 GTSNPN and CDR2 SVGIG (reference sequence). This CDR3 reads CAWSWGSGERDTQYF. CDR3 bases: TGTGCCTGGAGTTGGGGTAGCGGGGAACGAGATACGCAGTATTTT.